Listed here are 10 T cell receptor beta chains from one sample, sequenced in a study of vaccination and CD4 T cells after COVID-19. TCRdb recomputed calls from the PCR reads with MiXCR, one row per CDR3 protein. The repertoire holds tens of thousands of distinct CDR3 sequences, with roughly 62% as singletons. Material: CD4+ T cells from blood, obtained before SARS-CoV-2 vaccination. Every receptor here comes from a human donor who had recovered from COVID-19.

The chain recombines TRBV2 with TRBJ1-5; the match to TRBD1 covers 7 bases. Germline V gene data show CDR1 as SNHLY and CDR2 as FYNNEI. V lost 5 bases, J lost 3 bases, and 7 bases stayed unmatched. The CDR3 has 15 residues. CDR3 sequence (DNA): TGTGCCAGCAGTCTTGACAGGGTATACAATCAGCCCCAGCATTTT. Amino acid sequence: CASSLDRVYNQPQHF.

The rearrangement joins TRBV20-1 to TRBJ2-3; D perhaps matches TRBD2 (5 bases). V lost 2 bases and J lost 2, with 14 bases in between. CDR1 is DFQATT and CDR2 is SNEGSKA in the germline V gene (reference sequence). There are 15 residues in the CDR3. CDR3 in amino acids: CSARQLGMNTDTQYF. The CDR3 DNA sequence: TGCAGTGCTAGACAACTAGGAATGAACACAGATACGCAGTATTTT.

This clonotype occurred once. The CDR3 nucleotides are TGTGCCAGCAGTTTATTTGGGGGAGACAGCTCCTACAATGAGCAGTTCTTC. Protein sequence: CASSLFGGDSSYNEQFF. The V call is TRBV28, the J call TRBJ2-1; the D call may be TRBD1 or TRBD2 (5 bases each). Germline assignment: CDR1 MDHEN and CDR2 SYDVKM. V was pared by 1 base and J by 0 bases, with 13 bases between. The CDR3 has 17 amino acids.

This clonotype was counted only a few times. V gene TRBV6-1 combines with J gene TRBJ2-3, with D possibly being TRBD2 (5 bases). V gave up 8 bases and J gave up 4 bases, with 13 bases separating them. Germline V CDR1 and CDR2: MNHNS, SASEGT. There are 13 residues in the CDR3. The CDR3 is CASSRGASDTQYF. The CDR3 region has the DNA TGTGCCAGCTCCCGGGGAGCATCAGATACGCAGTATTTT.

This clonotype showed up just a few times. The chain combines TRBV6-2 or TRBV6-3 with TRBJ1-5; 9 nucleotides line up with TRBD1. Unmatched junction bases numbered 14, after V lost 11 bases and J lost 3 bases. Germline assignment: CDR1 MNHEY and CDR2 SVGEGT. The CDR3 covers 16 residues. This CDR3 is CASRKPGQGFNQPQHF. As DNA, the CDR3 is TGTGCCTCACGGAAACCGGGACAGGGCTTCAATCAGCCCCAGCATTTT.

In its sample, this clonotype was seen a few times. The chain combines TRBV20-1 with TRBJ1-5; D possibly corresponds to TRBD1 (6 bases). The CDR3 consists of 14 residues. CDR1 and CDR2 (germline): DFQATT, SNEGSKA (reference sequence). V was pared by 4 bases and J by 7 bases, with 17 bases between. In nucleotides, the CDR3 is TGCAGTGCTAAGGAGACAGGTCTCAGGCAGCCCCAGCATTTT. Translating it yields CSAKETGLRQPQHF.

A few counts support this clonotype. The V gene is TRBV6-1, the J gene TRBJ1-5, with D hard to call. Germline V gives CDR1 MNHNS, CDR2 SASEGT. This CDR3 spans 13 amino acids. CDR3 DNA: TGTGCGATCCGGGATTATAGCAATCAGCCCCAGCATTTT. Its translation is CAIRDYSNQPQHF.

This chain links TRBV3-1 with TRBJ2-1; D could derive from TRBD1 or TRBD2 (5 bases each). Germline V gene sequence: CDR1 LGHDT, CDR2 YNNKEL (reference sequence). The V end was cut by 3 bases, the J end by 10 bases, with 22 bases between. The CDR3 has 16 residues. CDR3 coding DNA: TGTGCCAGCAGCCAGCCAATCTCTAGCCTTAAGGGGGAGCAGTTCTTC. As protein: CASSQPISSLKGEQFF.

V gene TRBV6-5 combines with J gene TRBJ1-1; possibly TRBD1 for D (5 bases). The V end was cut by 2 bases, the J end by 4 bases, with 14 bases between. The CDR3 totals 15 residues. CDR1 is MNHEY and CDR2 is SVGAGI in the germline V gene. The CDR3 coding sequence is TGTGCCAGCAGTTACCGTCAGGGAGGTTCCACTGAAGCTTTCTTT. Its translation: CASSYRQGGSTEAFF.

V is TRBV18 and J is TRBJ2-3; D unclear. The length of the CDR3 is 13 residues. V was pared by 3 bases and J by 2 bases, with 6 bases between. Germline loops: CDR1 KGHSH, CDR2 LQKENI. CDR3 DNA: TGTGCCAGCTCACCTATTGCCACAGATACGCAGTATTTT. The encoded protein is CASSPIATDTQYF.